The following is a T cell receptor beta chain sequence with its context. Its antigen is undetermined. V was trimmed by 4 bases and J by 3 bases, leaving 13 bases between them. Germline V gene lookup returns CDR1 SGHNT and CDR2 YYREEE (reference sequence). The CDR3 sequence is 14 residues long. Sequencing used immunoSEQ multiplex PCR; TCRdb keeps in-frame clones, though not all of them. This repertoire shows about 66,000 clones, 93% found once; its top ten account for about 3%. This sample stems from a study of T cells after posttransplantation cyclophosphamide. Regarding the study as a whole: TRB clonality was highly associated with recipient CMV seropositivity and reactivation. Tissue-infiltrating T cells from skin or gut overlapped little with blood T cells.

The genes are TRBV5-4 and TRBJ1-2, with D tentatively TRBD1 (5 bases). The clonotype originates from a woman in her thirties in good health and a related stem cell transplant donor. The sequencing sample was made of PBMCs. The CDR3 DNA reads TGTGCCAGCAGCCCCCCAGGGATAGACTATGGCTACACCTTC. Encoded protein: CASSPPGIDYGYTF.